This T cell receptor (beta chain) came from a study of cytomegalovirus exposure and HLA in healthy donors. With respect to this clone: Its antigen is unidentified.

Study outcomes and limitations: Associated with HLA alleles at 0.05 false discovery rate in a later analysis were some 18,000 TCR beta sequences. Prediction of most subjects' HLA-A and HLA-B alleles by TCR beta sequences was reportedly accurate. V segments that were indistinguishable, TRBV6-2 and TRBV6-3 among them, were omitted from analysis.

The PCR made use of 60 Vbeta and 13 Jbeta primers. Produced via immunoSEQ multiplex PCR; TCRdb's table is partial and in-frame only. The profile shows 150,000 to 200,000 clones, 77% of them singletons. V gave up 4 bases and J gave up 7 bases; unmatched junction bases: 7. The CDR3 runs to 13 residues. Per the germline V gene, CDR1 is LGHNA and CDR2 is YNFKEQ. What was sequenced was PBMCs. The clonotype originates from a man aged 18 to 30 in good health and CMV-seronegative. The rearrangement uses TRBV4-2 and TRBJ2-7; 7 bases line up with TRBD2. Here the CDR3 reads CASSPLGGGEQYF. CDR3 nucleotides: TGTGCCAGCAGCCCCCTTGGGGGGGGTGAGCAGTACTTC.